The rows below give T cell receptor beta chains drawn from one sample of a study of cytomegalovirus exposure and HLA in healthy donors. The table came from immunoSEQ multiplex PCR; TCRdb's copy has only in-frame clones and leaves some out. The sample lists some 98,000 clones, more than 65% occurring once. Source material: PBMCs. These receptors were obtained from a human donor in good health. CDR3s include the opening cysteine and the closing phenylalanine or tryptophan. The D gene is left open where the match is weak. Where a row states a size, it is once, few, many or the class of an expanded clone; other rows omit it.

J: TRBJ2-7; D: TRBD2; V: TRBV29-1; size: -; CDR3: CSVERRRGGGSYEQYF; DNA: TGCAGCGTTGAACGTAGACGGGGCGGGGGTTCCTACGAGCAGTACTTC
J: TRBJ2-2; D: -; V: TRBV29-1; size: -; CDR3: CSGGERSGELFF; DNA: TGCAGCGGGGGGGAAAGGTCCGGGGAGCTGTTTTTT
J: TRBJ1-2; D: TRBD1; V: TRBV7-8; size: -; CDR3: CASSLTGTDIYGYTF; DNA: TGTGCCAGCAGCTTAACCGGGACAGACATCTATGGCTACACCTTC
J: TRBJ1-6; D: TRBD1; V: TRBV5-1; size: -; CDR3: CASSAWTGSSYNSPLHF; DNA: TGCGCCAGCAGCGCATGGACAGGGAGCTCCTATAATTCACCCCTCCACTTT
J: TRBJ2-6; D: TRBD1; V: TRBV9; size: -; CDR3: CASSAGTGGPGGANVLTF; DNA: TGTGCCAGCAGCGCCGGGACAGGGGGACCGGGTGGGGCCAACGTCCTGACTTTC
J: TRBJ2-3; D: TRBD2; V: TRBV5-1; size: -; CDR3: CASGAPTSGSSDTQYF; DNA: TGCGCCAGTGGTGCCCCTACTAGCGGGAGTTCCGATACGCAGTATTTT
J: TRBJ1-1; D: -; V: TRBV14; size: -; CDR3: CASNAFGGNTEAFF; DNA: TGTGCCAGTAACGCTTTTGGAGGGAACACTGAAGCTTTCTTT
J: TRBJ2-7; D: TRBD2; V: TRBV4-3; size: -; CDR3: CASSQVRSGRYEQYF; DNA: TGCGCCAGCAGCCAAGTGCGTAGCGGGAGGTACGAGCAGTACTTC
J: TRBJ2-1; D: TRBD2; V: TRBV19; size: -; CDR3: CASSMTSGDDNEQFF; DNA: TGTGCCAGTAGTATGACTAGCGGGGATGACAATGAGCAGTTCTTC
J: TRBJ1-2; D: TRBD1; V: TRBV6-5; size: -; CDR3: CASTYGGQGLYGYTF; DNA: TGTGCCAGCACCTACGGGGGACAGGGCCTCTATGGCTACACCTTC
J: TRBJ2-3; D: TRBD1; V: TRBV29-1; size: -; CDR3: CSEMDRGADTQYF; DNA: TGCAGCGAGATGGACAGGGGGGCAGATACGCAGTATTTT
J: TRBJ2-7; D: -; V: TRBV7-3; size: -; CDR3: CASSPGGSMDEQYF; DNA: TGTGCCAGCAGCCCCGGCGGCAGTATGGACGAGCAGTACTTC
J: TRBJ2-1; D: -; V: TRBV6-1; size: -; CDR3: CASILPGDEQFF; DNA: TGTGCCAGCATCCTCCCAGGGGATGAGCAGTTCTTC
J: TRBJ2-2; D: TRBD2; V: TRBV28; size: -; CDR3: CVSSGRVATGELFF; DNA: TGTGTCAGTAGCGGGAGGGTCGCCACCGGGGAGCTGTTTTTT
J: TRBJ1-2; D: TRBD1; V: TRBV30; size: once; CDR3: CAWRQGDYGYTF; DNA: TGTGCCTGGAGACAGGGGGACTATGGCTACACCTTC
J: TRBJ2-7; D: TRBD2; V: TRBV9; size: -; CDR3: CASSVASGRAGEQYF; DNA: TGTGCCAGCAGCGTAGCTAGCGGGAGGGCCGGCGAGCAGTACTTC
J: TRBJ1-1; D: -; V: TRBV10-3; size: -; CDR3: CAISDRGTNTEAFF; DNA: TGTGCCATCAGCGACAGAGGAACTAACACTGAAGCTTTCTTT
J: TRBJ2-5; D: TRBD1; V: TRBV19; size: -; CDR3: CASSSGQGFAETQYF; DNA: TGTGCCAGTAGCTCCGGACAGGGGTTTGCGGAGACCCAGTACTTC
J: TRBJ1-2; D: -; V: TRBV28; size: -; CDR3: CASSSGGAGYGYTF; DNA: TGTGCCAGCAGTTCGGGGGGCGCAGGATATGGCTACACCTTC
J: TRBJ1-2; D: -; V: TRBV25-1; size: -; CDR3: CASNEQGYGYTF; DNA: TGTGCCAGCAATGAACAGGGCTATGGCTACACCTTC
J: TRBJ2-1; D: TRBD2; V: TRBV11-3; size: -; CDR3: CASSLGTSVGENEQFF; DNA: TGTGCCAGCAGCTTAGGAACTAGCGTAGGGGAGAATGAGCAGTTCTTC
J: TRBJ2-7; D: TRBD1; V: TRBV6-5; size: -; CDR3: CASSYPGQGKQYF; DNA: TGTGCCAGCAGTTACCCTGGACAGGGAAAGCAGTACTTC